This TCR beta chain derives from a study of blood T cell repertoires in COVID-19. On the study more broadly: Material from acute and convalescent COVID-19 was sourced from the United States, Italy and Spain.

The data were produced by immunoSEQ multiplex PCR, yet TCRdb's version contains in-frame clones alone and is incomplete. This repertoire shows about 20,000 clones, approximately 85% found once; its top ten account for around 50%. The TCR comes from a man older than 75 with acute or convalescent COVID-19. The sample consisted of peripheral blood.

CDR3 DNA sequence: TGTGCCAGCAGTGAACTAGGACAGGGGAGCGATACGCAGTATTTT. Its translation: CASSELGQGSDTQYF. The chain joins TRBV6-4 to TRBJ2-3; 9 nucleotides align to TRBD1. The CDR3 is made up of 15 amino acids. Germline CDR1 reads MRHNA; CDR2 reads SNTAGT. V lost 3 bases, J lost 6 bases, and 7 bases stayed unmatched.